This TCR beta chain was observed in a study of blood T cell repertoires in COVID-19 (dated by TCRdb to the early 2020s). The study in broad terms: Samples from collaborators originated in the United States, Italy and Spain and spanned both the acute and convalescent phases of COVID-19. The material from the prospective study consisted of cDNA or gDNA derived from T cells, B-cell-depleted T cells, or PBMCs. The dataset comprised deeply sampled blood TCRbeta repertoires from subjects exposed to, actively infected with, or recovered from COVID-19. The repertoires were made available in a free public database intended to serve as a resource for research on the immune response to SARS-CoV-2. Samples were obtained from the ongoing ImmuneRACE study (first 160 participants) and from over a thousand subjects provided by 6 global collaborators. A de-identified subject ID, COVID-19 status, age in years and sex were almost always included in the sample metadata. Where HLA class I and class II types were available, the types were taken from metadata supplied by the sample provider, not from assay-based typing.

TCRbeta CDR3 regions were amplified from genomic DNA by means of the immunoSEQ Assay, a bias-controlled multiplex PCR. On the authors' methods: The number of nucleated cells in each sample was estimated by amplification of reference gene primers within the assay. To quantify the absolute abundance of each unique TCRbeta CDR3 rearrangement, sequence reads were collapsed and filtered. For each sample, productive Simpson clonality was calculated as the square root of Simpson's diversity index across productive rearrangements. The source is immuneACCESS, and TCRdb retained only in-frame sequences with V and J called. Part of the clones is not carried over; for the studies checked, unresolved V genes explain less than half of this, and the remainder is unexplained. From that table come the V and J calls and clone size; the DNA was used to work out D and trimming. The sample records 98,000 or so clones, 82% of which are singletons. The ten largest clonotypes hold 4% to 6% of the sample.

Each collaborating institution followed its own protocols to collect whole blood in K2EDTA tubes. For TCRbeta analysis, collaborator samples were shipped as frozen whole blood, as isolated PBMCs, or as DNA extracted from either sample type. This clone has a single count. The specificity of this receptor is unknown. Base qualities are not provided; no much larger clone lies one nucleotide away. Paper-wide results and their limitations: The amount of clinical and demographic metadata varied by source and participant and was provided uncurated.

V is shortened by 1 base, J by 3 bases, and the region joining them spans 13 bases. From the cysteine through the phenylalanine, the CDR3 covers 15 amino acids. Only the CDR3 DNA stays, 45 bases, in frame from base 1. From the germline V gene (reference sequence), CDR1 is LGHDT and CDR2 is YNNKEL. The sequenced material came from peripheral blood. The TCR comes from a man aged 60 to 75 with acute or convalescent COVID-19. This receptor chain uses TRBV3-1 (or the pseudogene TRBV3-2) and TRBJ2-7; the D gene cannot be named for sure. The CDR3 in this case is CASSQGLVGNYEQYF. The nucleotide sequence is TGTGCCAGCAGCCAAGGGCTAGTTGGTAACTACGAGCAGTACTTC.